Here is one TCR beta chain with its context. What antigen it recognizes has not been identified. Base qualities are not recorded, but no much larger clone differs from it by a single base. The source of the sample is a study of PD-L1 blockade in urothelial cancer (dated by TCRdb to 2017 to 2019). Notes on the research overall: Therapy was started at some point between 2014 and 2016 for all patients, and atezolizumab 1,200 mg was administered intravenously every 3 weeks. In the same patients who had TCR sequencing, pretreatment tumors also underwent whole exome sequencing and RNA sequencing. Patients had an ECOG performance status of 0 or 1 and had received between 0 and 3 prior chemotherapy regimens. Progression-free survival longer than 6 months counted as durable clinical benefit, and TCR features were additionally tested against both progression-free and overall survival. Blood samples gave a median of about 150,000 T cells and 83,000 or so unique TCRs, with a median clonality of around 0.074. Durable clinical benefit was achieved by nine patients but not by the remaining 20. Blood samples were analyzed at 3 weeks after treatment start (second dose) and at 6 weeks after treatment start. Pretreatment tumor samples, along with matched peripheral blood serially collected before and after atezolizumab treatment, were subjected to TCR sequencing. Pretreatment blood TCR-seq was available for nearly 30 patients, at least one posttreatment blood collection was obtained for 24 patients, and tumor TCR-seq was available for 24 patients. About 85% of the roughly 29 patients were males with bladder-origin urothelial cancer, and about 60% of the 29 reported a prior smoking history. An exploratory multi-omic analysis was conducted of the somatic, immune and clinical correlates of response to PD-L1 blockade with atezolizumab in urothelial cancer. The study at large found these results: Because the sample size was small (n of about 30) and many of the analyses were exploratory, the results are meant to be hypothesis-generating. A pretreatment peripheral blood TCR clonality below the median was linked to improved progression-free and overall survival. At 3 weeks after the start of treatment, tumor-associated TCR clones in peripheral blood had expanded more in patients with durable benefit (n ≈ 24, p = 0.022).

The time point label on this specimen signifies: peripheral blood 6 weeks after treatment start. A total of around 30 patients with locally advanced or metastatic urothelial carcinoma, treated at Memorial Sloan Kettering on a trial protocol, made up the cohort. Peripheral blood mononuclear cells were collected from each patient pretreatment and during treatment, giving between 1 and 8 total time points per patient. The Qiagen DNeasy Blood extraction kit was used to purify genomic DNA from total PBMCs and from tumor samples. Collected pretreatment and during treatment, PBMCs were isolated and stored as previously described. Each PCR received spiked-in synthetic TCR analog templates so that absolute template abundance could be estimated from read counts. TCRbeta CDR3 regions were amplified from genomic DNA with bias-controlled V and J gene primers using the immunoSEQ assay. Sequencing of rearranged TCRbeta segments was performed at approximately 20X coverage. Concerning the study's data processing: Sequencing errors were corrected by clustering and CDR3s were annotated against IMGT to assign V, D and J genes. Downstream analyses used only productive TCRbeta rearrangements and left out out-of-frame or stop-codon sequences. To compute clonality, Shannon entropy was normalized by the log of the number of unique productive sequences and then subtracted from one. Clones differing between time points or between blood and tumor were identified by Fisher's exact test with Benjamini-Hochberg correction at adjusted p below 0.01. TCRdb holds this immuneACCESS table with in-frame rearrangements only. Some clones are missing; in checked studies, unresolved V genes explain under half, and the rest has no known cause. V and J calls and clone size come straight from that table; D and trimming were deduced from the DNA. This sample comprises around 100,000 clones, about 91% of them detected only once. The top ten clonotypes cover approximately 3.8% of the sample.

The receptor was derived from a man in his 60s with urothelial cancer. This specimen was PBMCs, taken around atezolizumab (anti-PD-L1) treatment.

The nucleotide sequence is given as TGTGCCAGCAGCGCGGGTGGAGATACGCAGTATTTT. It translates to CASSAGGDTQYF. The chain is assembled from TRBV7-2 and TRBJ2-3; matching of 5 bases hints at TRBD2 as the D gene. Taken from the germline V gene, the CDR1 and CDR2 loops are SGHTA and FQGNSA. A distance of 8 bases separates the germline ends of V and J, which lose 5 bases and 5 bases respectively. The cysteine opens and the phenylalanine closes a CDR3 of 12 amino acids. The DNA shown is the 36-base CDR3, in frame from base 1.